Listed here are 21 T cell receptor beta chains from one sample, sequenced in a study of blood T cell repertoires in COVID-19. Here immunoSEQ multiplex PCR was the method, and the copy in TCRdb shows in-frame clones only, minus some. The sample shows 150,000 to 200,000 clones, more than 70% of them seen only once. Sample: PBMCs or T cells enriched from blood (not recorded which). Receptor source: a woman under 30 who had recovered from COVID-19.

V is TRBV29-1 and J is TRBJ2-1, with D possibly being TRBD2 (6 bases). V was shortened by 3 bases and J by 6 bases, with 12 bases between the two germline ends. Germline CDR1 is SQVTM and CDR2 is ANQGSEA. The CDR3 is 13 amino acids. CDR3 amino acids: CSVELLEGNEQFF. As DNA, the CDR3 is TGCAGCGTTGAGCTGCTGGAGGGCAATGAGCAGTTCTTC.

The chain uses TRBV30 and TRBJ1-1, with D possibly matching TRBD1 (6 bases). The V end was cut by 0 bases, the J end by 10 bases, with 12 bases between. Germline V CDR1 and CDR2: GTSNPN, SVGIG (reference sequence). The CDR3 has 12 residues. In nucleotides, the CDR3 is TGTGCCTGGAGTGTACTGCAGGGGAGAGCTTTCTTT. This encodes CAWSVLQGRAFF.

V is TRBV2 and J is TRBJ1-2, with D maybe TRBD1 (6 bases). CDR1 and CDR2 (germline): SNHLY, FYNNEI. Trimming left V 6 bases short and J 0 bases short, with 17 bases between. This CDR3 contains 16 residues. CDR3 sequence reads: CASRLRTVLTNYGYTF. In DNA form, the CDR3 reads TGTGCCAGCAGGCTCCGGACAGTGCTAACTAACTATGGCTACACCTTC.

The chain couples TRBV4-2 to TRBJ2-1; 14 nucleotides agree with TRBD2. V gave up 0 bases and J gave up 8 bases; unmatched junction bases: 6. CDR1 and CDR2 from the germline V gene are LGHNA and YNFKEQ. The CDR3 extends over 17 amino acids. CDR3 protein: CASSQETSGGAWDEQFF. The CDR3 region has the DNA TGTGCCAGCAGCCAAGAGACTAGCGGGGGGGCCTGGGATGAGCAGTTCTTC.

This chain connects TRBV5-1 to TRBJ2-7, with 7 bases fitting TRBD1. The CDR3 sequence is 14 residues long. The germline CDR1 and CDR2 sequences are SGHRS and YFSETQ. V was pared by 0 bases and J by 3 bases, with 3 bases of the junction left unmatched. The CDR3: CASSLGDSNYEQYF. In nucleotides, the CDR3 is TGCGCCAGCAGCTTGGGGGACAGTAACTACGAGCAGTACTTC.

The rearrangement joins TRBV5-1 to TRBJ2-1; maybe TRBD1 (5 bases). The CDR3 is made up of 15 amino acids. V was pared by 5 bases and J by 9 bases, with 21 bases between. CDR1 is SGHRS, CDR2 YFSETQ, per germline. The CDR3 nucleotides read TGCGCCAGCAGGCCCCTTATCAGGGTCTCAGGTGAGCAGTTCTTC. It yields the protein CASRPLIRVSGEQFF.

The V gene is TRBV4-1, the J gene TRBJ1-5; 9 bases match TRBD1. This CDR3 has 15 amino acids. With V trimmed by 3 bases and J by 5 bases, 5 bases remained unmatched. The germline V gene has CDR1 MGHRA and CDR2 YSYEKL. The CDR3 DNA is TGCGCCAGCAGCCAGGCACAGGGGGCGTATCAGCCCCAGCATTTT. Protein sequence: CASSQAQGAYQPQHF.

This clone has just one count. The CDR3 sequence is CATSGHRGSSYNEQFF. The CDR3 nucleotides read TGTGCCACCAGTGGGCACAGGGGGAGCTCCTACAATGAGCAGTTCTTC. The V and J genes are TRBV24-1 and TRBJ2-1; 8 nucleotides align to TRBD1. The CDR3 is 16 amino acids. V lost 5 bases to trimming and J lost 0 bases; unmatched junction nucleotides: 5. The germline CDR1 and CDR2 sequences are KGHDR and SFDVKD.

V usage is TRBV2 and J usage is TRBJ2-7, with D hard to call. CDR1 and CDR2 (germline): SNHLY, FYNNEI. The CDR3 is 12 residues long. Trimming took off 4 bases at V and 3 bases at J, with 7 bases between the two ends. The CDR3 DNA sequence: TGTGCCAGCAGTGTCCGAGGCTACGAGCAGTACTTC. It encodes CASSVRGYEQYF.

The rearrangement uses TRBV11-2 and TRBJ2-1; tentative D call: TRBD2 (7 bases). The V gene's germline CDR1 is SGHAT and CDR2 FQNNGV. With 3 bases removed from V and 4 bases from J, the gap between germline ends came to 19 bases. The CDR3 sequence is 17 residues long. DNA of the CDR3: TGTGCCAGCAGCTTTAGATCGAGGGGAGGGGGATACAATGAGCAGTTCTTC. This translates into CASSFRSRGGGYNEQFF.

A remark on this clone: Other DNA variants within this sample encode the same CDR3. The chain employs TRBV28 and TRBJ2-7, with TRBD2 as a possible D gene (5 bases). The CDR3 covers 14 residues. Germline CDR1 and CDR2: MDHEN and SYDVKM. The V end was cut by 2 bases, the J end by 0 bases, with 8 bases between. The CDR3 coding sequence is TGTGCCAGCAGTTTAGGAGGAGCCTCCTACGAGCAGTACTTC. As protein: CASSLGGASYEQYF.

The chain links TRBV28 to TRBJ1-2; D call uncertain. The CDR3 loop spans 14 amino acids. V lost 6 bases and J 2 bases, leaving 13 bases between the germline ends. The germline gives CDR1 MDHEN, CDR2 SYDVKM. Here the CDR3 reads CASSPGGNNYGYTF. The CDR3 coding sequence is TGTGCCAGCAGCCCGGGAGGGAACAACTATGGCTACACCTTC.

The genes are TRBV18 and TRBJ1-1, with 7 bases fitting TRBD1. V lost 6 bases and J lost 1; bases outside the gene matches: 2. This CDR3 is 13 amino acids long. The germline V gene encodes CDR1 KGHSH and CDR2 LQKENI. CDR3 sequence reads: CASSGTANTEAFF. The DNA for the CDR3 is TGTGCCAGCTCGGGGACAGCGAACACTGAAGCTTTCTTT.

This clone showed up just once. The chain uses TRBV2 and TRBJ2-1; TRBD1 agrees at 8 bases. The CDR3 is 15 residues long. Per the germline V gene, CDR1 is SNHLY and CDR2 is FYNNEI. V lost 5 bases to trimming and J lost 1 base; unmatched junction nucleotides: 4. CDR3 nucleotides: TGTGCCAGCAGTTCCGACAGGGGATCCTACAATGAGCAGTTCTTC. It is translated as CASSSDRGSYNEQFF.

The chain uses TRBV28 and TRBJ2-3; TRBD2 matches at 8 bases. V lost 8 bases and J lost 0; bases outside the gene matches: 10. The CDR3 is 16 residues long. Germline CDR1 and CDR2: MDHEN and SYDVKM. The CDR3 coding sequence is TGTGCCAGCGATAAACAGCGGGGGTCTAGCACAGATACGCAGTATTTT. It yields the protein CASDKQRGSSTDTQYF.

J is TRBJ1-5 and V is TRBV6-5; 10 bases are shared with TRBD1. Germline loops: CDR1 MNHEY, CDR2 SVGAGI. V was pared by 6 bases and J by 6 bases, with 8 bases of the junction left unmatched. This CDR3 is built from 15 residues. The DNA for the CDR3 is TGTGCCAGCAGAACTGACAGGGGGCACGGTCAGCCCCAGCATTTT. It specifies CASRTDRGHGQPQHF.

This chain uses TRBV27 with TRBJ1-1; possible D gene TRBD1, 5 bases. The CDR3 runs to 14 residues. Germline values: CDR1 MNHEY, CDR2 SMNVEV (reference sequence). The ends were cut back, 3 bases at V and 1 base at J, with 9 bases in the middle. DNA of the CDR3: TGTGCCAGCAGTTTTGGCGGGGCGAACACTGAAGCTTTCTTT. Translated, it gives CASSFGGANTEAFF.

V is TRBV6-5 and J is TRBJ1-2; D is undetermined. With 0 bases removed from V and 4 bases from J, the gap between germline ends came to 15 bases. The CDR3 has 16 amino acids. Germline assignment: CDR1 MNHEY and CDR2 SVGAGI. Written as DNA, the CDR3 is TGTGCCAGCAGTTACTCGTTTACGGGAGGCGGCTATGGCTACACCTTC. This gives the protein CASSYSFTGGGYGYTF.

V gene TRBV29-1 combines with J gene TRBJ2-1, with D possibly being TRBD1 (5 bases). Trimming shortened V by 4 bases and J by 2 bases, and 6 bases separated the two germline ends. Germline V CDR1 and CDR2: SQVTM, ANQGSEA. CDR3 size: 12 residues. CDR3 protein: CSVGQTYNEQFF. The CDR3 bases are TGCAGCGTTGGACAGACCTACAATGAGCAGTTCTTC.

The chain couples TRBV5-1 to TRBJ2-5; a weak D match, TRBD2 (5 bases). CDR3 length: 13 amino acids. V lost 5 bases and J lost 5, with 13 bases in between. Looked up from germline, CDR1 is SGHRS and CDR2 is YFSETQ. CDR3 DNA sequence: TGCGCCAGCAGGCTGGTTGGAGGCGAGACCCAGTACTTC. Its translation: CASRLVGGETQYF.

The chain couples TRBV7-9 to TRBJ1-5; TRBD1 aligns across 12 bases. J gave up 6 bases and V 4 bases, and 7 bases lay outside the gene matches. The germline V gene has CDR1 SEHNR and CDR2 FQNEAQ (reference sequence). The CDR3 totals 16 residues. This chain's CDR3 is CASSYFSGQGAQPQHF. CDR3 nucleotides: TGTGCCAGCAGCTACTTTTCGGGACAGGGGGCTCAGCCCCAGCATTTT.